This T cell receptor beta chain was recorded in a study of blood T cells in healthy people across ages. Findings of the study overall: Because donor CMV status was unknown, expanded clonotype changes were possibly confounded.

A J-beta primer mix and a sample-barcoded 5' primer were used in a second PCR of roughly 6 to 12 cycles. A 12-random-nucleotide template-switch adaptor tagged each cDNA molecule. In TCRdb, the 5' RACE reads were re-called with MiXCR into one record per CDR3 protein. The sample contains more than 650,000 distinct CDR3 sequences, 20% to 25% of which appear only once. This CDR3 contains 15 residues. The ends were cut back, 0 bases at V and 2 bases at J, with 7 bases in the middle. The V gene's germline CDR1 is LGHNA and CDR2 YNFKEQ. As to this clonotype: Its specificity is not known.

This TCR was recovered from a man in his 70s in good health. The sample was blood. The J gene is TRBJ2-2, the V gene TRBV4-2, with D possibly TRBD1 on 5 matching bases. The chain's CDR3 is CASSQETANTGELFF. DNA for the CDR3: TGTGCCAGCAGCCAAGAGACAGCTAACACCGGGGAGCTGTTTTTT.